The table lists the clone carrying this T cell receptor beta chain with a count of one. Donors were grouped by their self-reported clinical history. Trimming removed 4 bases from V and 2 bases from J; junction bases left unmatched: 8. The V gene's germline CDR1 is SGHTS and CDR2 YDEGEE. There are 17 residues in the CDR3. The sample belongs to a study of blood T cell repertoires in COVID-19. Measured with immunoSEQ multiplex PCR; TCRdb has only the in-frame clones, and not every one. The sample contains fewer than 250,000 clones, just over 85% of which appear only once. Sequencing used PBMCs or T cells enriched from blood (not recorded which). The gene calls are TRBV5-8 and TRBJ2-1, with 11 bases aligning to TRBD2. This clonotype was obtained from a woman in her thirties or forties with acute COVID-19. The CDR3 loop is CASSPERLAGTYNEQFF. The DNA for the CDR3 is TGTGCCAGCAGCCCGGAGAGACTAGCGGGAACCTACAATGAGCAGTTCTTC.